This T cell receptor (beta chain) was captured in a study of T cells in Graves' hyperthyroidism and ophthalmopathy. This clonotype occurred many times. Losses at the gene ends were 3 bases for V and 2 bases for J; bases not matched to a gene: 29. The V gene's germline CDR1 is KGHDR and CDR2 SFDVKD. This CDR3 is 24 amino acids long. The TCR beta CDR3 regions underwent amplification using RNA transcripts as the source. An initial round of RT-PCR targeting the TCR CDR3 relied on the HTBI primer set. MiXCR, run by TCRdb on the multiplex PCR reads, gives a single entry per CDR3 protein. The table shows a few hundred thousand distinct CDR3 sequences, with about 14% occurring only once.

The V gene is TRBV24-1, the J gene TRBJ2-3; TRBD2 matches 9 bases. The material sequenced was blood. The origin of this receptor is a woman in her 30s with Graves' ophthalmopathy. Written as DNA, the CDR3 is TGTGCCACCAGTGATCCAAGGGTAACGGCCCCGGGGGGAAGGCTAGCGGGATACACAGATACGCAGTATTTT. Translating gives CATSDPRVTAPGGRLAGYTDTQYF.